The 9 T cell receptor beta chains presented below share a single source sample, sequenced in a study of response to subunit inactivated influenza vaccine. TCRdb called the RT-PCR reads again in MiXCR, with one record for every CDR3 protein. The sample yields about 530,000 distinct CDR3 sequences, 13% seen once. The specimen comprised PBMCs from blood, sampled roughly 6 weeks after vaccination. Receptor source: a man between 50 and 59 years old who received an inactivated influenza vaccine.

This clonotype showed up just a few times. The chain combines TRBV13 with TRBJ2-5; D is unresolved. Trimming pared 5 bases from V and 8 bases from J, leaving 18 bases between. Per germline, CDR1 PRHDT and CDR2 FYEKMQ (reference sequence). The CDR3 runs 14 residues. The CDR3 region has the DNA TGTGCCAGCAGCGAAGGTCCTCCCTTTTTAACCCAGTACTTC. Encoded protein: CASSEGPPFLTQYF.

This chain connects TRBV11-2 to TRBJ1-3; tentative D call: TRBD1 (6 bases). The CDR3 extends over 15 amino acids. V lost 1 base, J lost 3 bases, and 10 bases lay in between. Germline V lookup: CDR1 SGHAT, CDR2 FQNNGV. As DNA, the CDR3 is TGTGCCAGCAGCTTAGGGGGGGCGGTTGGAAACACCATATATTTT. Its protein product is CASSLGGAVGNTIYF.

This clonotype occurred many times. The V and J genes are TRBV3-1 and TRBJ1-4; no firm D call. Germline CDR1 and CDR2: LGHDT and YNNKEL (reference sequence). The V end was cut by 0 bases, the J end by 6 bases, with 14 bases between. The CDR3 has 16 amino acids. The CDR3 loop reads CASSQDSGSRDEKLFF. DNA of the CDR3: TGTGCCAGCAGCCAAGACAGTGGGAGTAGGGATGAAAAACTGTTTTTT.

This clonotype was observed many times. The CDR3 here is CASRTGGGAINEQFF. CDR3 nucleotide sequence: TGTGCCAGCAGGACCGGTGGCGGGGCAATAAATGAGCAGTTCTTC. The rearrangement joins TRBV4-2 to TRBJ2-1, with a tentative D call TRBD2 (6 bases). V gave up 6 bases and J gave up 7 bases, with 19 bases separating them. Germline-derived CDR1 and CDR2 are LGHNA and YNFKEQ. The CDR3 loop spans 15 amino acids.

The CDR3 nucleotides read TGTGCCAGCAGTTTCTCCGGGCAGGGTAATCAGCCCCAGCATTTT. As protein: CASSFSGQGNQPQHF. The genes are TRBV12-3 or TRBV12-4 and TRBJ1-5, with D perhaps TRBD1 (5 bases). The ends were cut back, 3 bases at V and 4 bases at J, with 13 bases in the middle. This CDR3 contains 15 residues.

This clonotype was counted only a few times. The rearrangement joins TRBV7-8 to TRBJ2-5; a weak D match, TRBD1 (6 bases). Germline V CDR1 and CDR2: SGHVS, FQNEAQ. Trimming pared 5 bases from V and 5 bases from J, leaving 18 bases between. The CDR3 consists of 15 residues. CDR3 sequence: CASSQPGVLVETQYF. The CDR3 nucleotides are TGTGCCAGCAGCCAACCAGGGGTCCTCGTGGAGACCCAGTACTTC.

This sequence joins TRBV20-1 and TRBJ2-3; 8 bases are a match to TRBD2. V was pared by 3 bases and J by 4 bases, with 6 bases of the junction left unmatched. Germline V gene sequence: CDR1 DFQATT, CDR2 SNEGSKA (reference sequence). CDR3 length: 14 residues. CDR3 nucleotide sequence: TGCAGTGCTAGCGGGGGGGCCGTTTCAGATACGCAGTATTTT. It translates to CSASGGAVSDTQYF.

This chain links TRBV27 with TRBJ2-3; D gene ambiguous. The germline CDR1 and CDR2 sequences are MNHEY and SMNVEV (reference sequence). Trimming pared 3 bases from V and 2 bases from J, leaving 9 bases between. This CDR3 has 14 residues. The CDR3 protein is CASSFKGTTDTQYF. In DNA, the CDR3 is TGTGCCAGCAGTTTTAAGGGTACCACAGATACGCAGTATTTT.

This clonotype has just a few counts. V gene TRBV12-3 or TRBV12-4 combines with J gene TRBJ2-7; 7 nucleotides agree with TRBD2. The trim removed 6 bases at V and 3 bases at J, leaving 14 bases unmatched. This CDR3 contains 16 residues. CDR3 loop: CASSPGGSGAGYEQYF. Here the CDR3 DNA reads TGTGCCAGCAGCCCCGGGGGGAGCGGGGCGGGCTACGAGCAGTACTTC.